This TCR beta chain stems from a study of cytomegalovirus exposure and HLA in healthy donors. At the level of the study: Out of fewer than 500 genotyped donors, roughly 80% belonged to the Caucasian-associated ancestry cluster.

This clone was seen only a few times. Researchers ran the PCR with 60 Vbeta and 13 Jbeta primers. Assay: immunoSEQ multiplex PCR; the TCRdb copy retains only in-frame clones and omits some. Of 150,000 to 200,000 clones listed, roughly 80% are singletons. Though probably carrying unrecorded immune exposures, donors were nominally healthy at sampling. Germline V gives CDR1 SNHLY, CDR2 FYNNEI. This CDR3 spans 13 amino acids. V was clipped by 7 bases and J by 4 bases; unmatched bases: 7. The receptor was derived from a man between 45 and 60 years old in good health and CMV-seronegative. The sample was PBMCs. The chain links TRBV2 to TRBJ2-7; 7 bases are shared with TRBD2. This chain's CDR3 is CASTPGRGYEQYF. In DNA, the CDR3 is TGTGCCAGCACCCCAGGGAGGGGTTACGAGCAGTACTTC.